This entry is about one T cell receptor beta chain. Its specificity is not known. The data originate from a study of cytomegalovirus exposure and HLA in healthy donors. Overall study findings and caveats: In a later analysis, the majority of CMV-associated beta chains seemingly showed HLA restriction. It was in a later analysis that TCR association rates were seen to vary by HLA locus, highest for DRB1 and lowest for HLA-C. HLA allele associations emerged for about 16,000 TCR beta sequences in a later analysis, at 0.05 false discovery rate.

Both 60 Vbeta primers and 13 Jbeta primers went into the PCR. Assay: immunoSEQ multiplex PCR; the TCRdb copy retains only in-frame clones and omits some. The sample contains about 200,000 clones, roughly 70% of which appear only once. The trim removed 4 bases at V and 5 bases at J, leaving 7 bases unmatched. There are 15 residues in the CDR3. CDR1 KGHSH and CDR2 LQKENI come from the germline V gene. The specimen was PBMCs. The rearrangement joins TRBV18 to TRBJ2-5, with 10 bases lining up with TRBD1. This receptor was identified in a man aged 35 to 55 in good health and CMV-seropositive. The CDR3 protein is CASSLSGQGLETQYF. CDR3 nucleotide sequence: TGTGCCAGCTCACTGTCGGGACAGGGGTTGGAGACCCAGTACTTC.